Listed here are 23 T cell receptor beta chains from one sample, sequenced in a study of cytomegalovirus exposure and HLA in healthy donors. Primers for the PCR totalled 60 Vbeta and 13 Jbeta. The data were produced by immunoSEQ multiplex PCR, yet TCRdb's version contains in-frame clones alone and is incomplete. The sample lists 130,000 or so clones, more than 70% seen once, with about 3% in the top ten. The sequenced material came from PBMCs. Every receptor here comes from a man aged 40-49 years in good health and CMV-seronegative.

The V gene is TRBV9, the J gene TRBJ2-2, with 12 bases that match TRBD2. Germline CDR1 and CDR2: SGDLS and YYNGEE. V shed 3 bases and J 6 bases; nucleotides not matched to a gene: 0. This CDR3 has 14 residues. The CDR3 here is CASSASGGAGELFF. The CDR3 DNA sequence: TGTGCCAGCAGCGCTAGCGGGGGGGCCGGGGAGCTGTTTTTT.

CDR3 region: CATAILGTGTAEQYF. The CDR3 coding sequence is TGTGCCACCGCAATACTCGGGACAGGGACCGCCGAGCAGTACTTC. The chain has TRBV19 and TRBJ2-7; 9 bases line up with TRBD1. CDR3 length: 15 amino acids. J lost 6 bases, V lost 10 bases, and 16 bases had no gene match. Germline V gene lookup returns CDR1 LNHDA and CDR2 SQIVND (reference sequence).

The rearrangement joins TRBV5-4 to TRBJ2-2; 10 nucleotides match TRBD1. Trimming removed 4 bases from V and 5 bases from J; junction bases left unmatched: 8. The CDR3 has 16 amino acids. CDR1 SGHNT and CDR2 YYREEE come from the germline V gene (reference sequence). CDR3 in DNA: TGTGCCAGCAGCCTACCGGGACAGGGGAGGACCGGGGAGCTGTTTTTT. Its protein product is CASSLPGQGRTGELFF.

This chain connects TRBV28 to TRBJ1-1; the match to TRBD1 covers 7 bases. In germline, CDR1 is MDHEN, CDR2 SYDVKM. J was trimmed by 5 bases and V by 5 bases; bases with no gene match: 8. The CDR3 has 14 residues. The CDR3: CASSPRDRDTEAFF. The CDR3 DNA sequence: TGTGCCAGCAGTCCCCGAGACAGGGATACTGAAGCTTTCTTT.

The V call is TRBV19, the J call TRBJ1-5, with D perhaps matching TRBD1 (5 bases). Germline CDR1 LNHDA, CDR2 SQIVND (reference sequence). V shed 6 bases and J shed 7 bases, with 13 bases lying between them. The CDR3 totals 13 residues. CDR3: CASRTQGGQPQHF. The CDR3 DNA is TGTGCCAGTAGAACTCAGGGAGGCCAGCCCCAGCATTTT.

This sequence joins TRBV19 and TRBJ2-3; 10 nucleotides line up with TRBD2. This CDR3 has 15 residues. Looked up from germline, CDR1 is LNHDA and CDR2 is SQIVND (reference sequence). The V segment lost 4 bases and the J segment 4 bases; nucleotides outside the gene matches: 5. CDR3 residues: CASSRSGGEADTQYF. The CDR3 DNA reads TGTGCCAGTAGTAGGAGCGGGGGGGAGGCAGATACGCAGTATTTT.

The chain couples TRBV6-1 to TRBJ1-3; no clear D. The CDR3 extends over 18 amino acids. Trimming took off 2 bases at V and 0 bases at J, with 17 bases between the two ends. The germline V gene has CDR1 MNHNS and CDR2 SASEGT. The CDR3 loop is CASSETPYPESSGNTIYF. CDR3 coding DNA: TGTGCCAGCAGTGAAACCCCCTACCCTGAGAGCTCTGGAAACACCATATATTTT.

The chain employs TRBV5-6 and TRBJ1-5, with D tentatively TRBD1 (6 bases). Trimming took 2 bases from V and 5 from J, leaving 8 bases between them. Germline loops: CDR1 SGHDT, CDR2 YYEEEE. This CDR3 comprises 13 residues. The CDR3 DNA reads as TGTGCCAGCAGCTTACAGGGTGATCAGCCCCAGCATTTT. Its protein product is CASSLQGDQPQHF.

CDR3 loop: CASSPGQGAEKLFF. CDR3 in DNA: TGTGCCAGCAGCCCGGGACAGGGGGCTGAAAAACTGTTTTTT. The chain is built from TRBV9 and TRBJ1-4; 12 nucleotides align to TRBD1. J gave up 7 bases and V 4 bases, and 2 bases lay outside the gene matches. The CDR3 has 14 residues. Germline CDR1 SGDLS, CDR2 YYNGEE.

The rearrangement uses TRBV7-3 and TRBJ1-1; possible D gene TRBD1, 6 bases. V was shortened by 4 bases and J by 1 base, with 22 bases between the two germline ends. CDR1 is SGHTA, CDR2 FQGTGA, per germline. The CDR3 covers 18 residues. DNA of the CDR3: TGTGCCAGCAGCTCTACAGGGTGGGCAGGAGAAGCGAACACTGAAGCTTTCTTT. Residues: CASSSTGWAGEANTEAFF.

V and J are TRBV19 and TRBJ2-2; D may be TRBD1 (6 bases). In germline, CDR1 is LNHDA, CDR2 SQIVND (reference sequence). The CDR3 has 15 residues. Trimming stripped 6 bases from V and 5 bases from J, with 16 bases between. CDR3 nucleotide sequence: TGTGCCAGTAGCCCCGGTGGGGGCTGGACCGGGGAGCTGTTTTTT. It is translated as CASSPGGGWTGELFF.

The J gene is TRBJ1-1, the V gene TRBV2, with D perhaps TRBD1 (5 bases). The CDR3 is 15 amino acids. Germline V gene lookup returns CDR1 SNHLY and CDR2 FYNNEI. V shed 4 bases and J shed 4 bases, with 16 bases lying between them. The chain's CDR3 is CASSASRGLGTEAFF. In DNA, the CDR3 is TGTGCCAGCAGTGCCAGTAGGGGATTGGGCACTGAAGCTTTCTTT.

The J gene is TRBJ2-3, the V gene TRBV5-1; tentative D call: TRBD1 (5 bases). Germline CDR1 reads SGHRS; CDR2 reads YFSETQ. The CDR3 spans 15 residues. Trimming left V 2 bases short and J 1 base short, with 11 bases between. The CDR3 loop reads CASSFTPQGTDTQYF. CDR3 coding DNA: TGCGCCAGCAGCTTCACACCACAGGGCACAGATACGCAGTATTTT.

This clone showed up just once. The CDR3 region is CASSINRGQETQYF. CDR3 nucleotide sequence: TGTGCCAGCAGCATCAACAGGGGGCAAGAGACCCAGTACTTC. This sequence joins TRBV11-2 and TRBJ2-5, with 8 nucleotides matching TRBD1. The germline gives CDR1 SGHAT, CDR2 FQNNGV. V dropped 5 bases and J dropped 2; count of bases not matched to a gene: 4. The CDR3 loop spans 14 amino acids.

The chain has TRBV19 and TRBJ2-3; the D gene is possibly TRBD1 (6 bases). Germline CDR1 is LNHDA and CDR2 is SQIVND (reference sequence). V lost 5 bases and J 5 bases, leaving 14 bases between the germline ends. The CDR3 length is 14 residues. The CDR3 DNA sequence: TGTGCCAGTAGTGTGCTGGACAGTGAAGATACGCAGTATTTT. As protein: CASSVLDSEDTQYF. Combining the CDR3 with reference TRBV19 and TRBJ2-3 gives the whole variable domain DGGITQSPKYLFRKEGQNVTLSCEQNLNHDAMYWYRQDPGQGLRLIYYSQIVNDFQKGDIAEGYSVSREKKESFPLTVTSAQKNPTAFYLCASSVLDSEDTQYFGPGTRLTVL.

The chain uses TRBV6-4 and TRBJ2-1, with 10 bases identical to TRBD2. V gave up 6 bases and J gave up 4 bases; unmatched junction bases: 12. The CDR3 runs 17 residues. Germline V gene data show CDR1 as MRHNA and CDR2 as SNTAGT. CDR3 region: CASSKAGGPSLYNEQFF. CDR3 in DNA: TGTGCCAGCAGCAAAGCGGGGGGGCCTAGTTTATACAATGAGCAGTTCTTC.

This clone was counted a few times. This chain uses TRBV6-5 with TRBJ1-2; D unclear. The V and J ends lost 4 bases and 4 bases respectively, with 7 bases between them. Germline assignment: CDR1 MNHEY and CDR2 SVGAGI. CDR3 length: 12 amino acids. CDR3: CASSSRSYGYTF. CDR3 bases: TGTGCCAGCAGTTCGAGGAGCTATGGCTACACCTTC.

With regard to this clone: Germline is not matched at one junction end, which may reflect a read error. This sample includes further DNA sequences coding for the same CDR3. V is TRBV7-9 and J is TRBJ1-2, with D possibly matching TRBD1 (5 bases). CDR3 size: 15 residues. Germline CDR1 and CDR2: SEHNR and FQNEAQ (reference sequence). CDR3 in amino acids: CASSLEVRDTYGYTF. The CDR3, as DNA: TGCGCCAGCAGCTTAGAGGTCAGGGATACCTATGGCTACACCTTC.

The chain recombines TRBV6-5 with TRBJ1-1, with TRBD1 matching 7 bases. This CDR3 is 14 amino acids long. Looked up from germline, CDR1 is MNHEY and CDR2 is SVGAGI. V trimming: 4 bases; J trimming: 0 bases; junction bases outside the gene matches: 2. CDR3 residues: CASSLTGLNTEAFF. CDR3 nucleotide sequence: TGTGCCAGCAGTTTGACAGGGCTGAACACTGAAGCTTTCTTT.

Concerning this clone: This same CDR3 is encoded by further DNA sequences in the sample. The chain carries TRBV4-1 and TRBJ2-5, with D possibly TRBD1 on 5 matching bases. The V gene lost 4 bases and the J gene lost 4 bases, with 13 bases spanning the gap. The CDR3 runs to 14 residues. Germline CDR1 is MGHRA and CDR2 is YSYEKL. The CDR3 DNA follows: TGCGCCAGCAGCCTGACGAGGCAGGGAGAGACCCAGTACTTC. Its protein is CASSLTRQGETQYF.

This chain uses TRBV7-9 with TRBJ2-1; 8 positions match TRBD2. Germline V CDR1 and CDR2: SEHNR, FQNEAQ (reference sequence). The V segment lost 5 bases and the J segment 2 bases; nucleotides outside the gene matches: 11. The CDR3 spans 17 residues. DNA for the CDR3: TGTGCCAGCAGCCACAACGGGGGGGCAGGTCCCTACAATGAGCAGTTCTTC. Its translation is CASSHNGGAGPYNEQFF.

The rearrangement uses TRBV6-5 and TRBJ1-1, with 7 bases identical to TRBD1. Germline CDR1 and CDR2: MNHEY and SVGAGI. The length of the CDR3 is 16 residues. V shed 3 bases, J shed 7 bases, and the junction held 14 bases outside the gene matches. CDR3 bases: TGTGCCAGCAGTTATGCCAGGACAGGAGGACCACTTGAAGCTTTCTTT. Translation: CASSYARTGGPLEAFF.

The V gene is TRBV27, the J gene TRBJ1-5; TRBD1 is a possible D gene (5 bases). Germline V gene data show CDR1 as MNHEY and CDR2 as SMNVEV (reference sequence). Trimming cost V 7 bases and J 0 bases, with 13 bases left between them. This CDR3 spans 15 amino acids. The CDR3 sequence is CASNPTVNSNQPQHF. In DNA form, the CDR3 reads TGTGCCAGCAACCCGACAGTTAATAGCAATCAGCCCCAGCATTTT.